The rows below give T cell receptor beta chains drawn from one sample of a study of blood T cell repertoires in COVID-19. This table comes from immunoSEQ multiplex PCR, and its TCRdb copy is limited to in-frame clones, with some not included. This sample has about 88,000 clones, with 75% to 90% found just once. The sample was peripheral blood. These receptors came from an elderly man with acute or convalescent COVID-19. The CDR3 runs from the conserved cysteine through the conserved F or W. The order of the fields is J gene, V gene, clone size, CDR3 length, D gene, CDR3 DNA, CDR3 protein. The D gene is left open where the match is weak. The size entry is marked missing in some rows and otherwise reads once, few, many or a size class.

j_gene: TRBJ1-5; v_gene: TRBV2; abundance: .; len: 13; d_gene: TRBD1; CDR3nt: TGTGCCAGCAGGGGACAGTCCAATCAGCCCCAGCATTTT; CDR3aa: CASRGQSNQPQHF
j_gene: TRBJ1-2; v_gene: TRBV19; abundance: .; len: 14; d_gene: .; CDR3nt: TGTGCCAGTAGTATTTCTTGGCAGGCTAAAGGCTACACCTTC; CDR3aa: CASSISWQAKGYTF
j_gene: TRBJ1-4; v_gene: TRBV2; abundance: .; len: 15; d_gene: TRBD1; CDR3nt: TGTGCCAGCAGTTCTTCCGGGACAGGGGATGAAAAACTGTTTTTT; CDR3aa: CASSSSGTGDEKLFF
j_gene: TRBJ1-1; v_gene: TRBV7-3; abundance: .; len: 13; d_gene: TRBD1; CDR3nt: TGTGCCAGCAACTCTCGACAGGGGACTGAAGCTTTCTTT; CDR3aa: CASNSRQGTEAFF
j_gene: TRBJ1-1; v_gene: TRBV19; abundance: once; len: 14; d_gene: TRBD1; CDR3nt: TGTGCCAGTAGTATCACAGGGGTTAGCACTGAAGCTTTCTTT; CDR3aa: CASSITGVSTEAFF
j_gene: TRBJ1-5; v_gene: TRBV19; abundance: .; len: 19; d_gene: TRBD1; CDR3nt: TGTGCCACCAGTACCCTACCGGGACAGGGGGGTAATGGCAATCAGCCCCAGCATTTT; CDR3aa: CATSTLPGQGGNGNQPQHF
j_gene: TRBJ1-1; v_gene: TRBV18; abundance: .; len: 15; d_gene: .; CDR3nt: TGTGCCAGCTTACCACCAAGCACGCTGAACACTGAAGCTTTCTTT; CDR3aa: CASLPPSTLNTEAFF
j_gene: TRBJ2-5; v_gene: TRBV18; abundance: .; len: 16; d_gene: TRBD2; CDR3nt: TGTGCCAGCTCATCCCAGGAAGGACTAGCGAGTGAGACCCAGTACTTC; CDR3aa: CASSSQEGLASETQYF
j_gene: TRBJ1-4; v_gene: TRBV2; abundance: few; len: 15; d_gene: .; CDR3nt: TGTGCCAGCAGGCAACAGGGTTTTGCTAATGAAAAACTGTTTTTT; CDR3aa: CASRQQGFANEKLFF
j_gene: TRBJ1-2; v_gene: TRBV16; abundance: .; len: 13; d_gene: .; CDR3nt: TGTGCCAGCAGCCAGGCCAAGGGGCTCGGCTACACCTTC; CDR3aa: CASSQAKGLGYTF
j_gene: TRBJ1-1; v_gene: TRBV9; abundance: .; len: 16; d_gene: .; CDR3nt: TGTGCCAGCAGCGCCCCCTCAGCGGGACAGAACACTGAAGCTTTCTTT; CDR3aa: CASSAPSAGQNTEAFF